This TCR beta chain was sequenced during a study of cytomegalovirus exposure and HLA in healthy donors. Study-wide results and limits: The presence/absence work took it that sequencing depth was about the same across donors. Some V segments, TRBV6-2 and TRBV6-3 among them, were indistinguishable and were therefore excluded.

J gave up 1 base and V 5 bases, and 2 bases lay outside the gene matches. The CDR3 length is 14 residues. The germline CDR1 and CDR2 sequences are SGHRS and YFSETQ. These donors, healthy bone marrow donors, were studied. Concerning this clone itself: Its antigen is unidentified.

The PCR ran on 60 Vbeta and 13 Jbeta primers. Generated by immunoSEQ multiplex PCR, the TCRdb table keeps only in-frame clones and is missing some. This table has under 130,000 clones, 66% appearing once. The specimen sequenced was PBMCs. The chain combines TRBV5-1 with TRBJ2-2; 7 positions agree with TRBD1. The sequence was obtained from a woman aged 50 to 60 in good health and CMV-seronegative. CDR3 residues: CASRRDRNTGELFF. DNA of the CDR3: TGCGCCAGCAGACGGGACAGGAACACCGGGGAGCTGTTTTTT.